The text below deals with one TCR beta chain. As yet, its antigen is unknown. Sequenced by immunoSEQ multiplex PCR; TCRdb stores in-frame clones only, minus some. The table includes some 2.1 million clones, approximately 94% detected once. These data come from a study of shared clonotypes between healthy human individuals. Study results and caveats: Estimated richness was generally greater in naive than memory subsets.

Naive CD8 isolation took CD45RO-negative cells positively selected for CCR7 and excluded terminally differentiated effector memory CD45RA+ cells. The CDR3 loop spans 15 amino acids. Trimming removed 5 bases at V and 7 bases at J, with 17 bases between. The germline V gene encodes CDR1 MNHNY and CDR2 SVGAGI (reference sequence). V is TRBV6-6 and J is TRBJ2-2; D may be TRBD1 (6 bases). Material: naive CD8+ T cells sorted from blood. The receptor comes from a man in his late teens or twenties in good health. CDR3 sequence: CASSALGQGFGELFF. CDR3 DNA sequence: TGTGCCAGCAGTGCCCTAGGGCAGGGGTTCGGGGAGCTGTTTTTT.